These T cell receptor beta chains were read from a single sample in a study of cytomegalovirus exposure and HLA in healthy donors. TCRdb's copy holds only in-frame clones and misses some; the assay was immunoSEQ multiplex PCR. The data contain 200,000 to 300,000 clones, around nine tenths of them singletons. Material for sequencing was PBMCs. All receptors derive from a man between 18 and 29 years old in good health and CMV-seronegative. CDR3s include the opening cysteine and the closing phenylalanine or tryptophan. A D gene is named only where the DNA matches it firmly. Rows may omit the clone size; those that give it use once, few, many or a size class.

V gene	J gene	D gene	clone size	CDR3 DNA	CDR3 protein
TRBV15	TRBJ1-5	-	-	TGTGCCACCAGCAGAGATACAGGGCCCGGTCAGCCCCAGCATTTT	CATSRDTGPGQPQHF
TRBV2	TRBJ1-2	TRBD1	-	TGTGCCAGCAGTGGACAGGGGATTAACTATGGCTACACCTTC	CASSGQGINYGYTF
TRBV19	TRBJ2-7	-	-	TGTGCCAGTCCTCCGAGGAGCTACGAGCAGTACTTC	CASPPRSYEQYF
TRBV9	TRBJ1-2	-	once	TGTGCCAGCAGCGTAGCTCAGGGGAACTATGGCTACACCTTC	CASSVAQGNYGYTF
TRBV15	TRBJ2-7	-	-	TGTGCCACCAGCGGGGGAGACAGGTCTGACGAGCAGTACTTC	CATSGGDRSDEQYF
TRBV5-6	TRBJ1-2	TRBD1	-	TGTGCCAGCAGCCTACAGGGGCCCTATGGCTACACCTTC	CASSLQGPYGYTF
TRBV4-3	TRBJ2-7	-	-	TGCGCCAGCAGCCCGTATGGGAGATCCTACGAGCAGTACTTC	CASSPYGRSYEQYF
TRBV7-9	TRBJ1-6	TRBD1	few	TGTGCCAGCAGCTTCGGACAGGTCGCTGATTCACCCCTCCACTTT	CASSFGQVADSPLHF
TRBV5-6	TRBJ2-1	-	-	TGTGCCAGCAGCTTGCAGAATGAGCAGTTCTTC	CASSLQNEQFF
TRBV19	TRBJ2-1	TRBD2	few	TGTGCCAGTAGTATGGTGGTCCTAGCGGTTAGCAATGAGCAGTTCTTC	CASSMVVLAVSNEQFF
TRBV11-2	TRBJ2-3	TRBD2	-	TGTGCCAGCAGCCCCCGACTAGCGGGGGGGCTAGAGAGATCAGATACGCAGTATTTT	CASSPRLAGGLERSDTQYF
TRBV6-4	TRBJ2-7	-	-	TGTGCCAGCAGTGAAGGGAGATTTGGGCAGTACTTC	CASSEGRFGQYF
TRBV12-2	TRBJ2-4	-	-	TGTGCAAGTCGCCCCCAGCGGGGGTTAAACATTCAGTACTTC	CASRPQRGLNIQYF
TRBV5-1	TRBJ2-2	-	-	TGCGCCAGCAGCTTGGAGGGGCACAGGTGGACCGGGGAGCTGTTTTTT	CASSLEGHRWTGELFF
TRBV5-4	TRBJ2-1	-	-	TGTGCCAGCAGCTCCAGAGCGGATAGCTCCTACAATGAGCAGTTCTTC	CASSSRADSSYNEQFF
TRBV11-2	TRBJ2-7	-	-	TGTGCCAGCAGCCCCGCCTACGAGCAGTACTTC	CASSPAYEQYF
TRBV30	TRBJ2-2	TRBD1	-	TGTGCCTGGAGTAACGGACAGGGCCCAAACACCGGGGAGCTGTTTTTT	CAWSNGQGPNTGELFF
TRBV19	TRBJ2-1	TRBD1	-	TGTGCCAGTAGTCCTCCGGGACAGAGAGACAATGAGCAGTTCTTC	CASSPPGQRDNEQFF
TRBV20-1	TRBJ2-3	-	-	TGCAGTGCTAGGACATCGGATACGCAGTATTTT	CSARTSDTQYF
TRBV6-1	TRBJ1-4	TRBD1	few	TGTGCCAGCAGTATTCGGACAGGTTACGAGAAACTGTTTTTT	CASSIRTGYEKLFF
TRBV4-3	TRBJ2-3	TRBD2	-	TGCGCCAGCAGCCGACTAGCGGGGGGTTCCGATACGCAGTATTTT	CASSRLAGGSDTQYF
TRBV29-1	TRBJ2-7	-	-	TGCAGCGTTGCGGCAGGGGAAGCCTACGAGCAGTACTTC	CSVAAGEAYEQYF
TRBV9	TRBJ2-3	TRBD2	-	TGTGCCAGCAGCGTAGCGGCGGGAGAGGCAGATACGCAGTATTTT	CASSVAAGEADTQYF
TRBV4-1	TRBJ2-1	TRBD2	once	TGCGCCAGCAGCGATATAGCGGGGGGGAGTGAGCAGTTCTTC	CASSDIAGGSEQFF
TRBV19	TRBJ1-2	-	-	TGTGCCAGTAACTCTCTGGGCCACTCTAACTATGGCTACACCTTC	CASNSLGHSNYGYTF
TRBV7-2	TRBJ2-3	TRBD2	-	TGTGCCAGCAGCCCCTCCGGGACTAGCGGTTCTGCGCAGTATTTT	CASSPSGTSGSAQYF
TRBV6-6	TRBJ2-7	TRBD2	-	TGTGCCAGCAATCATCCGGGACTAGCGGATCACGAGCAGTACTTC	CASNHPGLADHEQYF
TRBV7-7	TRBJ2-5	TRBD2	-	TGTGCCAGCAGCCTACTAGCGGGAGACCAAGAGACCCAGTACTTC	CASSLLAGDQETQYF
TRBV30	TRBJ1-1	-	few	TGTGCCTGGAGTGCAGGGGACACTGAAGCTTTCTTT	CAWSAGDTEAFF
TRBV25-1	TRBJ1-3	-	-	TGTGCCAGCATGAGGTCTACTGGAAACACCATATATTTT	CASMRSTGNTIYF
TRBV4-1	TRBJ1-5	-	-	TGCGCCAGCAGCCAGGTTGAGGGTTTAGTAGGCAATCAGCCCCAGCATTTT	CASSQVEGLVGNQPQHF
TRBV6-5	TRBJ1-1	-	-	TGTGCCAGCAGTCCCCGGGACATCGAACTCCAAGCTTTCTTT	CASSPRDIELQAFF
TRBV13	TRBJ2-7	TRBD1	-	TGTGCCAGCAGTCAAGGACAGGGAGACGAGCAGTACTTC	CASSQGQGDEQYF
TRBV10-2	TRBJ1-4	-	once	TGCGCCAGCAGTCGTTCCGGGACTTCGATTAGAGGGGAAAAACTGTTTTTT	CASSRSGTSIRGEKLFF
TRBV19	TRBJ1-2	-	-	TGTGCCAGTAGTCCGTTGGGAGAAACAAACTATGGCTACACCTTC	CASSPLGETNYGYTF
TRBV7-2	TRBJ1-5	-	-	TGTGCCAGCAGCTTCAACAGGGAAGGGGGACCCCAGCATTTT	CASSFNREGGPQHF
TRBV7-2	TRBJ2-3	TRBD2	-	TGTGCCAGCAGCCCCGGGAGCGGGAGGAGCACAGATACGCAGTATTTT	CASSPGSGRSTDTQYF
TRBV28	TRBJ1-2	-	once	TGTGCCAGCAGTTTTGGAGTAGTTAACTATGGCTACACCTTC	CASSFGVVNYGYTF
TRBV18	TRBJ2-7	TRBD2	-	TGTGCCAGCTCACCTCCGGGACTAGCGGGAGCTGAGCAGTACTTC	CASSPPGLAGAEQYF
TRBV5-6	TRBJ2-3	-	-	TGTGCCAGCAGCTTGCTGGGGCCGGGAGATACGCAGTATTTT	CASSLLGPGDTQYF